This T cell receptor beta chain was documented in a study of blood T cell repertoires in COVID-19. Study in general: The United States, Italy and Spain provided the acute and convalescent COVID-19 samples. PBMCs, B-cell-depleted T cells, or T cells were the source of the cDNA or gDNA that made up the material.

Original data processing: Amplification of reference gene primers was used by the study to estimate nucleated cell counts. Clones were sequenced by immunoSEQ multiplex PCR, and TCRdb holds only the in-frame ones, with some missing. D and trimming were read from the DNA, whereas the V and J calls and clone size are those reported in that table. The sample yields fewer than 200,000 clones, roughly 85% seen once. Germline-derived CDR1 and CDR2 are LNHDA and SQIVND (reference sequence). This CDR3 region has 15 residues. V lost 4 bases, J lost 3 bases, and 15 bases lay in between. The rearrangement links TRBV19 to TRBJ2-5, with D perhaps TRBD1 (6 bases). Sequenced material: peripheral blood. The TCR comes from a man aged 45-65 years with active or convalescent COVID-19. This chain's CDR3 is CASSKGQLGKETQYF. The CDR3 DNA reads TGTGCCAGTAGTAAGGGACAATTGGGGAAAGAGACCCAGTACTTC.